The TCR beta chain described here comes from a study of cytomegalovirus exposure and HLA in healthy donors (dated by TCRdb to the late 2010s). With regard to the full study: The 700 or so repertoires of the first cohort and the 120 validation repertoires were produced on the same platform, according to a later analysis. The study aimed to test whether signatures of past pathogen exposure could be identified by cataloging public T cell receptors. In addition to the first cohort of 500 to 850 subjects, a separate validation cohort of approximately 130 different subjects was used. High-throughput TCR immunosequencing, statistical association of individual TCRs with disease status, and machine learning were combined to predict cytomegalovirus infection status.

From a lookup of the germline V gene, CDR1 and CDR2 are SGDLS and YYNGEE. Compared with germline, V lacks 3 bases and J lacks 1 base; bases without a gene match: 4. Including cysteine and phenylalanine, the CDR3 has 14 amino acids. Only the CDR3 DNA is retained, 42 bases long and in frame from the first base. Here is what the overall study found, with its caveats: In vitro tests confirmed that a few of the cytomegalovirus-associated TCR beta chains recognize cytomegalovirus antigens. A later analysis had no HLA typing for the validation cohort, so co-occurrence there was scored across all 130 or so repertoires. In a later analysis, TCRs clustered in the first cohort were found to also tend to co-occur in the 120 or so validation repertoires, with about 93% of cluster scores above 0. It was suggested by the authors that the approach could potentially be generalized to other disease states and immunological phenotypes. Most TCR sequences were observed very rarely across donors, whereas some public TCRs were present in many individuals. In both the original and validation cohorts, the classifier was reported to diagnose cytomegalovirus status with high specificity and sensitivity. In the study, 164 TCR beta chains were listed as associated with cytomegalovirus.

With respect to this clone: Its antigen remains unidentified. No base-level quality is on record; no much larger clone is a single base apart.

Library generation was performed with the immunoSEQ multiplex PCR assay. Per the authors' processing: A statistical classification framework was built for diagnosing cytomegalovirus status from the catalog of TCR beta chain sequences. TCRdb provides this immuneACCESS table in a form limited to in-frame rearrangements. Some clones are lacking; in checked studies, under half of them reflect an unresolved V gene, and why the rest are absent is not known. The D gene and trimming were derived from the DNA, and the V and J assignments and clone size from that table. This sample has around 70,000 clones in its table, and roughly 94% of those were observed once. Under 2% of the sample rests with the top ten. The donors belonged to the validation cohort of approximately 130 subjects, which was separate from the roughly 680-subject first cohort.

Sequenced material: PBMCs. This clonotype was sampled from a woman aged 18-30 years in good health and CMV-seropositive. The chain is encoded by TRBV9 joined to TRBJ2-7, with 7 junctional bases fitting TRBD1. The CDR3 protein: CASSATGQSYEQYF. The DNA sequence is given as TGTGCCAGCAGCGCAACGGGACAGTCCTACGAGCAGTACTTC.